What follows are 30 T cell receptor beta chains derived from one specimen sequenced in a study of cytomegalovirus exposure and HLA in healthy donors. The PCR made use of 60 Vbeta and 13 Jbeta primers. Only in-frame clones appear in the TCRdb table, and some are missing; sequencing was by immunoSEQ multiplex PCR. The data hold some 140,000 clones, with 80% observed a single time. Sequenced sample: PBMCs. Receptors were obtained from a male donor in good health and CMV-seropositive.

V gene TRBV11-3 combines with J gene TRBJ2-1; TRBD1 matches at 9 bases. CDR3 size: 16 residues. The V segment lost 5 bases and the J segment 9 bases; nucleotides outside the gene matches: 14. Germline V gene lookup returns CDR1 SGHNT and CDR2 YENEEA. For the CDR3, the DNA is TGTGCCAGCAGCCCACAGGGGGCGGTATCATTCAGTGAGCAGTTCTTC. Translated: CASSPQGAVSFSEQFF.

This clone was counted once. The CDR3, as DNA: TGTGCCAGCAGCCCCTCAGGGTCCAGCAATCAGCCCCAGCATTTT. Translated, it gives CASSPSGSSNQPQHF. The chain has TRBV7-9 and TRBJ1-5, with D possibly being TRBD1 (5 bases). Trimming pared 5 bases from V and 1 base from J, leaving 12 bases between. Looked up from germline, CDR1 is SEHNR and CDR2 is FQNEAQ (reference sequence). CDR3 length equals 15 residues.

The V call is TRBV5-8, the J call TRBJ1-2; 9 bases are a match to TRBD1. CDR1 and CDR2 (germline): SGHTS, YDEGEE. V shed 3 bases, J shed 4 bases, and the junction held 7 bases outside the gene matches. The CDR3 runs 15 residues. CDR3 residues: CASSSWTGAGYGYTF. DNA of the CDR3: TGTGCCAGCAGCTCTTGGACAGGGGCTGGCTATGGCTACACCTTC.

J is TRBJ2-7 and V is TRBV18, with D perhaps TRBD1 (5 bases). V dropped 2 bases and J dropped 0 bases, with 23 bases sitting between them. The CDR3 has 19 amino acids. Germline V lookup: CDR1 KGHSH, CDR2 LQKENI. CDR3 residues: CASSPKKWTKAHLSYEQYF. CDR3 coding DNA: TGTGCCAGCTCACCAAAAAAATGGACAAAAGCGCACCTCTCCTACGAGCAGTACTTC.

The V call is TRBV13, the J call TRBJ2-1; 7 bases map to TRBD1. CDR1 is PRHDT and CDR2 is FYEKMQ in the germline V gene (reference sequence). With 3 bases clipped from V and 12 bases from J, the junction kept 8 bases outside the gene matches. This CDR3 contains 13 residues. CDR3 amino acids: CASSLGDRARQFF. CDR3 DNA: TGTGCCAGCAGCTTGGGGGACAGAGCTCGGCAGTTCTTC.

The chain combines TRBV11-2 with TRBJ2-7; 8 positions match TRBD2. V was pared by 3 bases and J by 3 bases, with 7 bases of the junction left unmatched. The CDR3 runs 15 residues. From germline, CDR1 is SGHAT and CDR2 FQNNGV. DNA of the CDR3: TGTGCCAGCAGCTTGGTAGCGGGAAATTTCTACGAGCAGTACTTC. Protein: CASSLVAGNFYEQYF.

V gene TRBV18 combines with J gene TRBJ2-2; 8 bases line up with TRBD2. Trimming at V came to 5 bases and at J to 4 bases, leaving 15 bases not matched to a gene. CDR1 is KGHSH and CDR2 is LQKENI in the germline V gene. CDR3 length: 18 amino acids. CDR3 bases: TGTGCCAGCTCATCAAACTACGAAAGCGGGAGTCGCACCGGGGAGCTGTTTTTT. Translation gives CASSSNYESGSRTGELFF.

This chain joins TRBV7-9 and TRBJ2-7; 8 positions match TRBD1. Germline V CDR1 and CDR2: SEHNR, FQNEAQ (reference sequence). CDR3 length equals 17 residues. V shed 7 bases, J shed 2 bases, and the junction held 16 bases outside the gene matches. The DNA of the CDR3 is TGTGCCAGCAACTCCGGGCCCCCCGGACAGGGAGCCTACGAGCAGTACTTC. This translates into CASNSGPPGQGAYEQYF.

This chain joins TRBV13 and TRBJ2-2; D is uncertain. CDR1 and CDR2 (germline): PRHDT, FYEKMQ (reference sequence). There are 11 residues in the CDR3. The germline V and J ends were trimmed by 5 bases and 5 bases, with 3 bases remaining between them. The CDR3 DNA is TGTGCCAGCAGCCAGACCGGGGAGCTGTTTTTT. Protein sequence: CASSQTGELFF. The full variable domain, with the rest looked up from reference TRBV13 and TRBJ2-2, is AAGVIQSPRHLIKEKRETATLKCYPIPRHDTVYWYQQGPGQDPQFLISFYEKMQSDKGSIPDRFSAQQFSDYHSELNMSSLELGDSALYFCASSQTGELFFGEGSRLTVL.

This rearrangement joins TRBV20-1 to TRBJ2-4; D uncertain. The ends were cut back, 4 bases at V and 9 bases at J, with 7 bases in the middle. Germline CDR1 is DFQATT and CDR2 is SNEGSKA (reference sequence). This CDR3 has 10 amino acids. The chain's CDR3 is CSATRGIQYF. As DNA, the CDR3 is TGCAGTGCTACCCGAGGCATTCAGTACTTC.

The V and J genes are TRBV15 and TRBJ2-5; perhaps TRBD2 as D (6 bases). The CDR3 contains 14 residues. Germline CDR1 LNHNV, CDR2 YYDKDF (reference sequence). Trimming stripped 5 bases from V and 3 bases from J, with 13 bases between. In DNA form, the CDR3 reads TGTGCCACCAGCTTCCAAGCGGGCGAAGAGACCCAGTACTTC. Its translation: CATSFQAGEETQYF.

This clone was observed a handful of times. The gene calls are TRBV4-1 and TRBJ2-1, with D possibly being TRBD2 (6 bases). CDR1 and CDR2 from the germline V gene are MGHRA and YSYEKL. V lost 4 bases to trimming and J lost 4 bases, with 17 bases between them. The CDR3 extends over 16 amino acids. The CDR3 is CASSLRDGGNYNEQFF. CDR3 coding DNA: TGCGCCAGCAGCCTTAGAGACGGCGGGAATTACAATGAGCAGTTCTTC.

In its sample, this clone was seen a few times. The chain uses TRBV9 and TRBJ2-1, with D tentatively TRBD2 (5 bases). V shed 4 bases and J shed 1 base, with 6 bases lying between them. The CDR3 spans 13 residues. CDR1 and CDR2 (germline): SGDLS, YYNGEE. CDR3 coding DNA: TGTGCCAGCAGCCGGGGATCCTACAATGAGCAGTTCTTC. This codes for CASSRGSYNEQFF. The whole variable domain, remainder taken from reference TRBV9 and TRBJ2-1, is DSGVTQTPKHLITATGQRVTLRCSPRSGDLSVYWYQQSLDQGLQFLIQYYNGEERAKGNILERFSAQQFPDLHSELNLSSLELGDSALYFCASSRGSYNEQFFGPGTRLTVL.

The CDR3 DNA sequence: TGTGCCATCCGTTCCCCAGAGGATGCAGTCTCTGGAAACACCATATATTTT. Encoded protein: CAIRSPEDAVSGNTIYF. The rearrangement joins TRBV10-3 to TRBJ1-3; no clear D. V gave up 8 bases and J gave up 0 bases, with 20 bases separating them. Germline values: CDR1 ENHRY, CDR2 SYGVKD. The CDR3 extends over 17 amino acids.

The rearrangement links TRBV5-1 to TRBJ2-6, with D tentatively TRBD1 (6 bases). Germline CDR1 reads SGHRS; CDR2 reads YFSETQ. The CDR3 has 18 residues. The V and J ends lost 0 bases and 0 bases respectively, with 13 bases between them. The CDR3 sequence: CASSLVPGQPSGANVLTF. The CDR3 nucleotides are TGCGCCAGCAGCTTGGTCCCAGGACAGCCCTCTGGGGCCAACGTCCTGACTTTC.

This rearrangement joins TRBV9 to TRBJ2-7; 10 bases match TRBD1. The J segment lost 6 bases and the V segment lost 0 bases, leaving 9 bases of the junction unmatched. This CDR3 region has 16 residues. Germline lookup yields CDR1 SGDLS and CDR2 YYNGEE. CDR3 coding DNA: TGTGCCAGCAGCGTAGAGGGGGGGGACAGGGGTGGCGAGCAGTACTTC. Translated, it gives CASSVEGGDRGGEQYF.

For the CDR3, the DNA is TGTGCCAGTAGTATATCCCCTCTAGCGGGGGGGACTGAGCAGTTCTTC. Translating it yields CASSISPLAGGTEQFF. The chain carries TRBV19 and TRBJ2-1; TRBD2 matches at 12 bases. Germline trimming cut 2 bases from V and 9 bases from J; bases unmatched to any gene: 8. This CDR3 contains 16 residues. CDR1 is LNHDA, CDR2 SQIVND, per germline (reference sequence).

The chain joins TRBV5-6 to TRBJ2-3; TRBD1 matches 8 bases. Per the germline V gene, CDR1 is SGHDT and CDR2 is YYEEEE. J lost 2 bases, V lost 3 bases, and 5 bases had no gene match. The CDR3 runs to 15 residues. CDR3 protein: CASSSGTGVTDTQYF. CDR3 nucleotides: TGTGCCAGCAGCTCCGGGACAGGCGTCACAGATACGCAGTATTTT.

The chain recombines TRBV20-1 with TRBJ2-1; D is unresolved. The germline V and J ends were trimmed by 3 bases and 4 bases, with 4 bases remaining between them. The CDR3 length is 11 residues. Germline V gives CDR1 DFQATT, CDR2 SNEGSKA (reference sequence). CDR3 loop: CSASPYNEQFF. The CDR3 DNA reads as TGCAGTGCTAGTCCTTACAATGAGCAGTTCTTC.

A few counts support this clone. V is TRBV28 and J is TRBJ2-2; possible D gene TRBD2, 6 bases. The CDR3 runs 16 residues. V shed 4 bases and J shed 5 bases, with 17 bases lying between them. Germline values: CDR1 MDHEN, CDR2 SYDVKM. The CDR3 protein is CASSSTSGDVTGELFF. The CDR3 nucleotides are TGTGCCAGCAGTTCTACTTCGGGAGACGTGACCGGGGAGCTGTTTTTT. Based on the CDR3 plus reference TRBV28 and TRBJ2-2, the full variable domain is DVKVTQSSRYLVKRTGEKVFLECVQDMDHENMFWYRQDPGLGLRLIYFSYDVKMKEKGDIPEGYSVSREKKERFSLILESASTNQTSMYLCASSSTSGDVTGELFFGEGSRLTVL.

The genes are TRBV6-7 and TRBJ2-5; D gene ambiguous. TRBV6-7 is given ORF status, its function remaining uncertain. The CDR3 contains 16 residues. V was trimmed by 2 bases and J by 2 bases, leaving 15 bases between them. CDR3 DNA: TGTGCCAGCAGTTACGAAGACTTATCTAAACAAGAGACCCAGTACTTC. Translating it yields CASSYEDLSKQETQYF.

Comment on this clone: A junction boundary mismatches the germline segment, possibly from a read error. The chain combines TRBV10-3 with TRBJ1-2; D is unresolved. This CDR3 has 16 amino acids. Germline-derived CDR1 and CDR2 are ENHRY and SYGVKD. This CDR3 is CATSDVRRQEGYGYTF. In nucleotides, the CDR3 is TGTGCCACCAGTGACGTTCGGCGGCAGGAGGGCTATGGCTACACCTTC.

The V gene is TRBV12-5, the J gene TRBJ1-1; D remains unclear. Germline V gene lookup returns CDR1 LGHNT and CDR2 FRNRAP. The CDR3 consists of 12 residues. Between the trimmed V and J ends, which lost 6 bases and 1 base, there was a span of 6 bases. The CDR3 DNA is TGTGCTAGTGGGAGGGAGAACACTGAAGCTTTCTTT. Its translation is CASGRENTEAFF. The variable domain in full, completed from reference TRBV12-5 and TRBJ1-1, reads DARVTQTPRHKVTEMGQEVTMRCQPILGHNTVFWYRQTMMQGLELLAYFRNRAPLDDSGMPKDRFSAEMPDATLATLKIQPSEPRDSAVYFCASGRENTEAFFGQGTRLTVV.

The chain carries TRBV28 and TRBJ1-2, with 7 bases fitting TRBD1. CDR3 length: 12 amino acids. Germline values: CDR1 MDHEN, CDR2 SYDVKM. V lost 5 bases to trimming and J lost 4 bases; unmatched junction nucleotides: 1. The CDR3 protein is CASSGQVYGYTF. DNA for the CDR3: TGTGCCAGCAGTGGACAGGTCTATGGCTACACCTTC.

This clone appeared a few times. CDR3 sequence reads: CSAKGRDRRYF. The CDR3 DNA sequence: TGCAGTGCTAAGGGGCGGGACCGGCGGTACTTC. V gene TRBV20-1 combines with J gene TRBJ2-7; possible D gene TRBD2, 6 bases. Germline-derived CDR1 and CDR2 are DFQATT and SNEGSKA (reference sequence). This CDR3 is built from 11 residues. Deletions cut 4 bases from V and 12 bases from J, with 16 bases between.

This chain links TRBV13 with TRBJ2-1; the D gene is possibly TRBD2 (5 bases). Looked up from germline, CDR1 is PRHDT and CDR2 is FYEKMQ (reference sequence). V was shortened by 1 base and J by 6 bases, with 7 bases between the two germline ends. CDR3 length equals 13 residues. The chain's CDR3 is CASSLAEGNEQFF. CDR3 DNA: TGTGCCAGCAGCTTAGCCGAGGGCAATGAGCAGTTCTTC.

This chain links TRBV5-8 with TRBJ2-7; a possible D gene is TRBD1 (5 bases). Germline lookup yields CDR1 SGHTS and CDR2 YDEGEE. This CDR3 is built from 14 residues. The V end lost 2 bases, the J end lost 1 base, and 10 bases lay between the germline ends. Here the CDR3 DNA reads TGTGCCAGCAGCTTCCAGGGTGGGTCCTACGAGCAGTACTTC. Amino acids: CASSFQGGSYEQYF. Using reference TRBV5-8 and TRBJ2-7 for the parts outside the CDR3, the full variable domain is EAGVTQSPTHLIKTRGQQATLRCSPISGHTSVYWYQQALGLGLQFLLWYDEGEERNRGNFPPRFSGRQFPNYSSELNVNALELEDSALYLCASSFQGGSYEQYFGPGTRLTVT.

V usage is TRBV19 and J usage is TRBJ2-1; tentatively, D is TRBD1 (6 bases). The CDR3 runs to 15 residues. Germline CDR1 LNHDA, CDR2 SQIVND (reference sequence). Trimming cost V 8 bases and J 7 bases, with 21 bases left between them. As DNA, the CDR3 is TGTGCCAGTCGGACCCGGGACACCTGGACAAATGAGCAGTTCTTC. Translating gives CASRTRDTWTNEQFF.

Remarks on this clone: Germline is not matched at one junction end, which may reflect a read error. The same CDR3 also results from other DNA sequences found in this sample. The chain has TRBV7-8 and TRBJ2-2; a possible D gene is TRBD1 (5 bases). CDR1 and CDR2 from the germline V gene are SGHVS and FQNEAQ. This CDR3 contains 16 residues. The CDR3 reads CASSRLQGMNTGELFF. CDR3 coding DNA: TGTGCCAGCAGTCGTCTGCAGGGAATGAACACTGGGGAGCTGTTTTTT.

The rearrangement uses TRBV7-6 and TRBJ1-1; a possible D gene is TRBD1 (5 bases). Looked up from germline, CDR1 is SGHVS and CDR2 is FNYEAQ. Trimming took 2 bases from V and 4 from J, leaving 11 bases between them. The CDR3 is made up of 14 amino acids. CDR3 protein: CASSLSGGATEAFF. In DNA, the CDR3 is TGTGCCAGCAGCTTAAGTGGAGGGGCCACTGAAGCTTTCTTT.